One and the same sample provided the 29 T cell receptor beta chains below, sequenced in a study of blood T cell repertoires in COVID-19. Data came from immunoSEQ multiplex PCR; TCRdb stores just in-frame clones and leaves some out. The table includes 470,000 or so clones, nearly 90% detected once. Sequenced: PBMCs or T cells enriched from blood (not recorded which). These TCRs come from a woman aged 18-29 years with acute COVID-19.

Notes on this clone: The sample contains more than one DNA sequence encoding this CDR3. The rearrangement uses TRBV12-3 or TRBV12-4 and TRBJ1-1; no firm D call. CDR3 size: 13 residues. Deletions cut 2 bases from V and 2 bases from J, with 6 bases between. Here the CDR3 reads CASSLQENTEAFF. In DNA, the CDR3 is TGTGCCAGCAGTTTACAGGAAAACACTGAAGCTTTCTTT.

This clone was seen a single time. V and J are TRBV6-1 and TRBJ2-4, with D possibly matching TRBD2 (5 bases). The CDR3 covers 16 residues. The germline gives CDR1 MNHNS, CDR2 SASEGT. Trimming removed 3 bases from V and 0 bases from J, with 12 bases in between. The CDR3 region has the DNA TGTGCCAGCAGTGATAGGGAGAAACTAGCCAAAAACATTCAGTACTTC. Amino acids: CASSDREKLAKNIQYF.

The chain recombines TRBV20-1 with TRBJ1-5, with 8 bases fitting TRBD1. The CDR3 is 16 amino acids. The germline V gene has CDR1 DFQATT and CDR2 SNEGSKA (reference sequence). After removal of 3 bases from V and 3 bases from J, the junction contained 10 bases not matched to a gene. The CDR3 nucleotides are TGCAGTGCTAGTGTGGGTCGGACAGGGCCCAATCAGCCCCAGCATTTT. Residues: CSASVGRTGPNQPQHF.

V is TRBV28 and J is TRBJ1-5, with D tentatively TRBD1 (5 bases). This CDR3 has 14 amino acids. Trimming took off 5 bases at V and 0 bases at J, with 8 bases between the two ends. The germline V gene has CDR1 MDHEN and CDR2 SYDVKM. As DNA, the CDR3 is TGTGCCAGCAGTGACAGTTATAGCAATCAGCCCCAGCATTTT. It is translated as CASSDSYSNQPQHF. Complete variable domain (other parts from reference TRBV28 and TRBJ1-5): DVKVTQSSRYLVKRTGEKVFLECVQDMDHENMFWYRQDPGLGLRLIYFSYDVKMKEKGDIPEGYSVSREKKERFSLILESASTNQTSMYLCASSDSYSNQPQHFGDGTRLSIL.

V and J are TRBV7-3 and TRBJ2-3; 9 positions agree with TRBD2. Losses at the gene ends were 4 bases for V and 7 bases for J; bases not matched to a gene: 12. The CDR3 loop spans 16 amino acids. Germline V gene lookup returns CDR1 SGHTA and CDR2 FQGTGA. This chain's CDR3 is CASSSQPRGGRNTQYF. The CDR3 DNA sequence: TGTGCCAGCAGCTCACAACCGCGGGGGGGCCGAAATACGCAGTATTTT.

V and J are TRBV11-2 and TRBJ2-3, with 8 nucleotides matching TRBD2. V shed 6 bases and J 4 bases; nucleotides not matched to a gene: 6. Germline CDR1 is SGHAT and CDR2 is FQNNGV. The CDR3 runs to 14 residues. The CDR3 spells CASSSAGEADTQYF. Here the CDR3 DNA reads TGTGCCAGCAGTTCAGCGGGAGAGGCAGATACGCAGTATTTT.

The chain employs TRBV28 and TRBJ2-1, with 13 bases that match TRBD2. Germline trimming cut 5 bases from V and 5 bases from J; bases unmatched to any gene: 9. Germline V gene sequence: CDR1 MDHEN, CDR2 SYDVKM. The CDR3 is made up of 17 amino acids. CDR3 region: CASSQIGLAGDNNEQFF. Written as DNA, the CDR3 is TGTGCCAGCAGTCAAATCGGACTAGCGGGGGACAACAATGAGCAGTTCTTC. The full variable domain, in which reference TRBV28 and TRBJ2-1 provide the parts outside the CDR3, is DVKVTQSSRYLVKRTGEKVFLECVQDMDHENMFWYRQDPGLGLRLIYFSYDVKMKEKGDIPEGYSVSREKKERFSLILESASTNQTSMYLCASSQIGLAGDNNEQFFGPGTRLTVL.

The sample holds a few counts of this clone. The chain carries TRBV27 and TRBJ1-1; no firm D call. Germline CDR1 is MNHEY and CDR2 is SMNVEV (reference sequence). The CDR3 runs 15 residues. The V gene lost 6 bases and the J gene lost 5 bases, with 19 bases spanning the gap. The CDR3 region has the DNA TGTGCCAGCAGCTCAGCGGGGAGACTTGCGACTGAAGCTTTCTTT. Protein: CASSSAGRLATEAFF.

The chain carries TRBV6-1 and TRBJ1-5; TRBD1 matches at 10 bases. The CDR3 sequence is 17 residues long. Germline CDR1 and CDR2: MNHNS and SASEGT. The V gene end was trimmed by 4 bases and the J gene end by 3 bases; junction bases not matched to a gene: 9. Written as DNA, the CDR3 is TGTGCCAGCAGTGGGTTCCGGGACAGGGGTCTCAATCAGCCCCAGCATTTT. Its translation is CASSGFRDRGLNQPQHF.

This clone was observed a single time. The chain has TRBV6-5 and TRBJ2-7; 7 nucleotides agree with TRBD1. With 7 bases clipped from V and 2 bases from J, the junction kept 5 bases outside the gene matches. The CDR3 is 13 amino acids. CDR1 is MNHEY, CDR2 SVGAGI, per germline. The CDR3 here is CASTSTGPYEQYF. The CDR3 DNA follows: TGTGCCAGCACCTCGACAGGGCCCTACGAGCAGTACTTC.

This CDR3 is CASSLEGQPNEKLFF. As DNA, the CDR3 is TGCGCCAGCAGCTTGGAAGGACAGCCTAATGAAAAACTGTTTTTT. This chain joins TRBV5-1 and TRBJ1-4; D possibly corresponds to TRBD1 (6 bases). Germline V CDR1 and CDR2: SGHRS, YFSETQ. CDR3 length: 15 residues. Trimming shortened V by 0 bases and J by 3 bases, and 9 bases separated the two germline ends.

CDR3: CASSQSQGNYEQYF. For the CDR3, the DNA is TGTGCCAGCAGCCAGAGTCAGGGAAACTACGAGCAGTACTTC. J is TRBJ2-7 and V is TRBV3-1 (or the pseudogene TRBV3-2); TRBD1 might be the D (5 bases). The germline V and J ends were trimmed by 3 bases and 3 bases, with 12 bases remaining between them. The CDR3 spans 14 residues. Germline CDR1 LGHDT, CDR2 YNNKEL (reference sequence).

The chain couples TRBV29-1 to TRBJ2-5; TRBD1 aligns across 9 bases. V was pared by 4 bases and J by 2 bases, with 8 bases of the junction left unmatched. From germline, CDR1 is SQVTM and CDR2 ANQGSEA. The CDR3 contains 15 residues. The CDR3 coding sequence is TGCAGCGTTGTGTACGGGACAGGGTGGCAAGAGACCCAGTACTTC. Its translation: CSVVYGTGWQETQYF.

CDR3 nucleotide sequence: TGTGCCAGCACCACAGGGTTTCTGGGCAATCAGCCCCAGCATTTT. Translated, it gives CASTTGFLGNQPQHF. The V gene is TRBV28, the J gene TRBJ1-5, with D perhaps TRBD1 (6 bases). The CDR3 consists of 15 residues. CDR1 and CDR2 from the germline V gene are MDHEN and SYDVKM. Trimming pared 7 bases from V and 2 bases from J, leaving 15 bases between. Combining the CDR3 with reference TRBV28 and TRBJ1-5 gives the whole variable domain DVKVTQSSRYLVKRTGEKVFLECVQDMDHENMFWYRQDPGLGLRLIYFSYDVKMKEKGDIPEGYSVSREKKERFSLILESASTNQTSMYLCASTTGFLGNQPQHFGDGTRLSIL.

The chain has TRBV7-9 and TRBJ2-1; 8 nucleotides match TRBD2. The CDR3 has 18 amino acids. The germline CDR1 and CDR2 sequences are SEHNR and FQNEAQ (reference sequence). V gave up 0 bases and J gave up 2 bases; unmatched junction bases: 9. CDR3 in amino acids: CASSLASSSGPTYNEQFF. Written as DNA, the CDR3 is TGTGCCAGCAGCTTAGCTTCCTCTAGCGGGCCTACCTACAATGAGCAGTTCTTC.

The chain couples TRBV4-3 to TRBJ2-1; weak D call: TRBD2 (6 bases). Trimming took 1 base from V and 8 from J, leaving 18 bases between them. CDR1 is LGHNA, CDR2 YSLEER, per germline. The CDR3 runs 16 residues. In DNA form, the CDR3 reads TGCGCCAGCAGCCAAGGATACGGGAGTGGGGCGGATGAGCAGTTCTTC. The encoded protein is CASSQGYGSGADEQFF.

The V and J genes are TRBV5-1 and TRBJ1-6; 8 nucleotides match TRBD1. Looked up from germline, CDR1 is SGHRS and CDR2 is YFSETQ. After removal of 4 bases from V and 9 bases from J, the junction contained 12 bases not matched to a gene. There are 16 residues in the CDR3. The CDR3 region is CASSLTEGQGTSPLHF. CDR3 DNA: TGCGCCAGCAGCCTAACCGAAGGACAGGGTACTTCACCCCTCCACTTT.

The chain has TRBV10-3 and TRBJ2-1; TRBD2 matches at 9 bases. The length of the CDR3 is 13 residues. Per germline, CDR1 ENHRY and CDR2 SYGVKD. The J segment lost 8 bases and the V segment lost 9 bases, leaving 8 bases of the junction unmatched. CDR3: CAILAGVEHEQFF. For the CDR3, the DNA is TGTGCCATTTTAGCGGGAGTAGAGCATGAGCAGTTCTTC.

This rearrangement joins TRBV18 to TRBJ1-2; 8 nucleotides agree with TRBD1. In germline, CDR1 is KGHSH, CDR2 LQKENI. The CDR3 runs 14 residues. The J segment lost 4 bases and the V segment lost 5 bases, leaving 6 bases of the junction unmatched. This CDR3 reads CASSGDRTPYGYTF. CDR3 coding DNA: TGTGCCAGCTCAGGGGACAGGACGCCCTATGGCTACACCTTC.

The chain is built from TRBV2 and TRBJ2-4; 13 bases map to TRBD2. Germline CDR1 and CDR2: SNHLY and FYNNEI. With 6 bases clipped from V and 3 bases from J, the junction kept 14 bases outside the gene matches. The CDR3 contains 19 residues. Written as DNA, the CDR3 is TGTGCCAGCAGCGAGTCACTAGCGGGAGGGCCAGTTGGCAAAAACATTCAGTACTTC. Residues: CASSESLAGGPVGKNIQYF.

The chain combines TRBV7-3 with TRBJ2-6; tentatively, D is TRBD2 (6 bases). Trimming removed 0 bases from V and 1 base from J, with 16 bases in between. The CDR3 consists of 19 residues. CDR1 is SGHTA, CDR2 FQGTGA, per germline. CDR3 coding DNA: TGTGCCAGCAGCTTAACGGATGCGGGGAGCCTTTCTGGGGCCAACGTCCTGACTTTC. It yields the protein CASSLTDAGSLSGANVLTF.

This chain uses TRBV7-7 with TRBJ2-1, with a tentative D call TRBD2 (6 bases). Trimming took 3 bases from V and 7 from J, leaving 19 bases between them. The CDR3 totals 16 residues. From germline, CDR1 is SSHAT and CDR2 FNYEAQ (reference sequence). The CDR3 sequence is CASSFRGRTPENEQFF. DNA for the CDR3: TGTGCCAGCAGCTTCCGAGGGAGGACGCCGGAAAATGAGCAGTTCTTC.

This clone was seen only once. The chain couples TRBV2 to TRBJ1-5, with TRBD1 matching over 9 bases. The CDR3 consists of 14 residues. The junction had 4 bases not matched to a gene; V was cut back by 6 bases and J by 4 bases. CDR1 SNHLY and CDR2 FYNNEI come from the germline V gene. In DNA form, the CDR3 reads TGTGCCAGCAGCCCGGGACAGGGTAATCAGCCCCAGCATTTT. Protein: CASSPGQGNQPQHF.

The rearrangement links TRBV10-3 to TRBJ2-2; D possibly corresponds to TRBD2 (6 bases). Per the germline V gene, CDR1 is ENHRY and CDR2 is SYGVKD. CDR3 length: 11 residues. V was clipped by 5 bases and J by 9 bases, with 7 bases between them. CDR3: CAISRERELFF. The DNA of the CDR3 is TGTGCCATCAGTCGGGAGAGGGAGCTGTTTTTT.

The chain uses TRBV20-1 and TRBJ1-2; D may be TRBD1 (6 bases). CDR1 is DFQATT and CDR2 is SNEGSKA in the germline V gene (reference sequence). CDR3 length equals 14 residues. V lost 3 bases to trimming and J lost 3 bases, with 14 bases between them. The CDR3, as DNA: TGCAGTGCTAGTATTCAGGGGATGGACTATGGCTACACCTTC. It codes for CSASIQGMDYGYTF.

The V gene is TRBV20-1, the J gene TRBJ2-1, with D perhaps matching TRBD1 (6 bases). This CDR3 contains 15 residues. Germline CDR1 DFQATT, CDR2 SNEGSKA (reference sequence). V was trimmed by 3 bases and J by 2 bases, leaving 14 bases between them. The CDR3 loop is CSASQGSYAYNEQFF. The CDR3 region has the DNA TGCAGTGCTAGTCAGGGGAGTTATGCCTACAATGAGCAGTTCTTC.

This clone appeared a few times. J is TRBJ2-7 and V is TRBV5-4, with 15 bases aligning to TRBD2. This CDR3 region has 15 residues. Germline-derived CDR1 and CDR2 are SGHNT and YYREEE (reference sequence). The trim removed 3 bases at V and 4 bases at J, leaving 2 bases unmatched. The CDR3 sequence: CASSSGLAGGYEQYF. In DNA form, the CDR3 reads TGTGCCAGCAGCTCGGGACTAGCGGGGGGTTACGAGCAGTACTTC.

CDR3 nucleotide sequence: TGTGCCAGCAGCTCAGGGGGACAGTTCAATCAGCCCCAGCATTTT. It codes for CASSSGGQFNQPQHF. The genes are TRBV11-2 and TRBJ1-5; 7 bases align to TRBD1. Germline CDR1 and CDR2: SGHAT and FQNNGV. CDR3 length: 15 amino acids. V lost 4 bases, J lost 3 bases, and 6 bases stayed unmatched. The whole variable domain, remainder taken from reference TRBV11-2 and TRBJ1-5, is EAGVAQSPRYKIIEKRQSVAFWCNPISGHATLYWYQQILGQGPKLLIQFQNNGVVDDSQLPKDRFSAERLKGVDSTLKIQPAKLEDSAVYLCASSSGGQFNQPQHFGDGTRLSIL.

The chain links TRBV7-8 to TRBJ1-6; no clear D gene. CDR3 size: 18 residues. Germline V gene sequence: CDR1 SGHVS, CDR2 FQNEAQ. Trimming removed 5 bases at V and 5 bases at J, with 22 bases between. CDR3 in amino acids: CASSTRLSLKTDNSPLHF. The DNA of the CDR3 is TGTGCCAGCAGCACTAGGCTCAGTCTGAAGACTGATAATTCACCCCTCCACTTT.